This T cell receptor beta chain was captured by sequencing in a study of shared clonotypes between healthy human individuals. Study conclusions and caveats: Four donors shared approximately 5% of their naive CD4 clonotypes. Few donors limited the genetic and exposure-history diversity represented.

Comment on this clone: Its specificity is not known.

V gave up 3 bases and J gave up 4 bases, with 9 bases separating them. CDR1 is SNHLY and CDR2 is FYNNEI in the germline V gene. The CDR3 sequence is 13 residues long. Sequencing used immunoSEQ multiplex PCR; TCRdb keeps in-frame clones, though not all of them. The repertoire consists of some 2,100,000 clones, with approximately 94% occurring once and the leading ten covering 0.1% to 0.15%. The sample taken for sequencing was naive CD4+ T cells sorted from blood. As to subset: CD45RA+ positively selected. The chain uses TRBV2 and TRBJ1-2; D not certain. The TCR sequence derives from a man between 18 and 29 years old in good health. The CDR3: CASSEKGLYGYTF. The CDR3 nucleotides read TGTGCCAGCAGTGAGAAAGGGCTCTATGGCTACACCTTC.